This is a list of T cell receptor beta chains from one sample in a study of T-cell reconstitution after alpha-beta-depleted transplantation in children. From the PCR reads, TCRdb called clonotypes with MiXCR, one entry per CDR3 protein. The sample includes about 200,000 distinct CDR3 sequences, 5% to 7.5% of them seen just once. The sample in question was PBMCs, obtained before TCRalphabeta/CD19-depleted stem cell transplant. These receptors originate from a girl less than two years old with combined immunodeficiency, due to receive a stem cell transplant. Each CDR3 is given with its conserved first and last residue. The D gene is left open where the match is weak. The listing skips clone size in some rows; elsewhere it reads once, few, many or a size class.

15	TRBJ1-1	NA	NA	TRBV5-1	CASSWGPVEETEAFF	TGCGCCAGCAGCTGGGGGCCGGTGGAGGAAACTGAAGCTTTCTTT
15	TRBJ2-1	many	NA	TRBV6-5	CASSYLSNSYNEQFF	TGTGCCAGCAGTTATTTGTCAAACTCCTACAATGAGCAGTTCTTC
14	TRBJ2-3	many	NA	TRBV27	CASSLSRADHTQYF	TGTGCCAGCAGTTTATCGCGGGCAGACCATACGCAGTATTTT
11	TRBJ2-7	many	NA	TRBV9	CASSVVREQYF	TGTGCCAGCAGCGTAGTGAGGGAGCAGTACTTC
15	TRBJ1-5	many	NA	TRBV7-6	CASSLSGSGNQPQHF	TGTGCCAGCAGCTTAAGCGGGTCCGGCAATCAGCCCCAGCATTTT
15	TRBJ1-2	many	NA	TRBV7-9	CASSLALGTNYGYTF	TGTGCCAGCAGCTTAGCGCTCGGGACCAACTATGGCTACACCTTC
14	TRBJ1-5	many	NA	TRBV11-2	CASSLAPGNQPQHF	TGTGCCAGCAGCTTAGCCCCAGGGAATCAGCCCCAGCATTTT
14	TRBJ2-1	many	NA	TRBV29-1	CSVEFGDSYNEQFF	TGCAGCGTTGAGTTCGGGGACTCCTACAATGAGCAGTTCTTC
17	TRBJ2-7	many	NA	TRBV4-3	CASSQGLGRGPTYEQYF	TGCGCCAGCAGCCAAGGTTTAGGTAGAGGGCCTACCTACGAGCAGTACTTC
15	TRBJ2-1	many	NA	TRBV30	CAWSVSGGRYNEQFF	TGTGCCTGGAGTGTCTCAGGGGGGAGATACAATGAGCAGTTCTTC
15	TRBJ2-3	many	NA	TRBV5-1	CASSLGEPSTDTQYF	TGCGCCAGCAGCTTGGGTGAGCCTAGCACAGATACGCAGTATTTT
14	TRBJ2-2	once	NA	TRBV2	CASILGMNTGELFF	NA
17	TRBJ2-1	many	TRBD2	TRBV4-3	CASSQDRGGPSGREQFF	TGCGCCAGCAGCCAAGATCGGGGAGGGCCCTCGGGTAGGGAGCAGTTCTTC
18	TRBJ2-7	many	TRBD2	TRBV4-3	CASSLMTSGGDSYYEQYF	TGCGCCAGCAGCTTAATGACTAGCGGGGGGGATTCCTACTACGAGCAGTACTTC
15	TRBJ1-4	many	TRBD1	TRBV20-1	CSARDRQGWDEKLFF	TGCAGTGCTAGAGATAGACAGGGATGGGATGAAAAACTGTTTTTT
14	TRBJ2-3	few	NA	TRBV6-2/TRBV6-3	CASVPTFATDTQYF	TGTGCCAGCGTTCCTACTTTCGCGACAGATACGCAGTATTTT
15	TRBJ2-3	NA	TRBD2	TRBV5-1	CASSPGTSGRSRQYF	TGCGCCAGCAGCCCCGGGACTAGCGGGAGGTCCAGGCAGTATTTT
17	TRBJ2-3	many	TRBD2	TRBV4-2	CASSQPGLAASTDTQYF	TGTGCCAGCAGCCAACCGGGACTAGCGGCTAGCACAGATACGCAGTATTTT
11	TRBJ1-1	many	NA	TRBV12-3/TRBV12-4	CASGLAPEAFF	TGTGCCAGCGGACTTGCCCCTGAAGCTTTCTTT
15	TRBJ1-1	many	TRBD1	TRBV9	CASSVGAGTGTEAFF	TGTGCCAGCAGCGTAGGGGCCGGGACAGGGACTGAAGCTTTCTTT
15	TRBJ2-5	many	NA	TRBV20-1	CSASPLLSRQETQYF	TGCAGTGCCAGCCCCCTTTTGAGCCGTCAAGAGACCCAGTACTTC
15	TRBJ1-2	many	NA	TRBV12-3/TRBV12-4	CASSLRREENYGYTF	TGTGCCAGCAGTTTACGGAGGGAGGAGAACTATGGCTACACCTTC
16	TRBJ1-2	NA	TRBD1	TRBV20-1	CSARDLRDRGLDGYTF	TGCAGTGCTAGAGATCTGAGGGACAGGGGGCTAGATGGCTACACCTTC
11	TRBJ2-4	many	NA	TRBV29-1	CSVDRENIQYF	TGCAGCGTTGACAGGGAAAACATTCAGTACTTC
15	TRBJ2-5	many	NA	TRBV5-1	CASSLAGEGFETQYF	TGCGCCAGCAGCTTGGCGGGAGAGGGTTTCGAGACCCAGTACTTC
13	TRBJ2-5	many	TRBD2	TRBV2	CASWMGLGETQYF	TGTGCCAGCTGGATGGGACTAGGGGAGACCCAGTACTTC
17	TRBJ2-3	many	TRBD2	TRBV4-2	CASSQALAGASADTQYF	TGTGCCAGCAGCCAAGCTCTAGCGGGGGCGTCGGCAGATACGCAGTATTTT
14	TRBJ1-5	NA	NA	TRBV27	CASSLRGAGQPQHF	TGTGCCAGCAGTTTACGGGGGGCGGGTCAGCCCCAGCATTTT
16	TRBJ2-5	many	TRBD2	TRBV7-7	CASSSIAGVGQETQYF	TGTGCCAGCAGCTCGATAGCGGGGGTGGGCCAAGAGACCCAGTACTTC
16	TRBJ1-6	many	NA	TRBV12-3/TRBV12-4	CASSSTGPRYNSPLHF	TGTGCCAGCAGTTCCACAGGGCCACGGTATAATTCACCCCTCCACTTT
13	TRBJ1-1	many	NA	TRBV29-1	CSVDSGVRPEAFF	TGCAGCGTTGATTCGGGGGTTCGGCCTGAAGCTTTCTTT